Below, one T cell receptor (beta chain) is given with its context. Its antigen is undetermined. The data belong to a study of T cells in Graves' hyperthyroidism and ophthalmopathy. Findings and caveats of the study: A median approximately 6.5 months before onset, the model predicted ophthalmopathy. Blood also showed most of the thyroid clonotypes that were expanded above 0.001.

Researchers amplified the TCR beta CDR3 regions from RNA transcripts. The HTBI set primed first-round TCR CDR3 RT-PCR. Using its own MiXCR run on the multiplex PCR reads, TCRdb lists one record per CDR3 protein. Among about half a million distinct CDR3 sequences listed, around a fifth were seen once. Together with thyroid ultrasound, orbital computed tomography, serum thyroxine and TRAb, clinical symptoms were used for diagnoses. The PBMCs had their origin in roughly 10 ml of fresh peripheral blood. The TCR sequence derives from an older woman with Graves' ophthalmopathy. Sample: blood.

CDR3 region: CASGGSLGTLVYNEQFF. For the CDR3, the DNA is TGTGCCAGCGGGGGGAGCTTGGGGACGCTAGTCTACAATGAGCAGTTCTTC. V is TRBV6-1 and J is TRBJ2-1; tentatively, D is TRBD2 (6 bases). CDR1 is MNHNS, CDR2 SASEGT, per germline. The V end lost 8 bases, the J end lost 3 bases, and 23 bases lay between the germline ends. CDR3 length: 17 amino acids.